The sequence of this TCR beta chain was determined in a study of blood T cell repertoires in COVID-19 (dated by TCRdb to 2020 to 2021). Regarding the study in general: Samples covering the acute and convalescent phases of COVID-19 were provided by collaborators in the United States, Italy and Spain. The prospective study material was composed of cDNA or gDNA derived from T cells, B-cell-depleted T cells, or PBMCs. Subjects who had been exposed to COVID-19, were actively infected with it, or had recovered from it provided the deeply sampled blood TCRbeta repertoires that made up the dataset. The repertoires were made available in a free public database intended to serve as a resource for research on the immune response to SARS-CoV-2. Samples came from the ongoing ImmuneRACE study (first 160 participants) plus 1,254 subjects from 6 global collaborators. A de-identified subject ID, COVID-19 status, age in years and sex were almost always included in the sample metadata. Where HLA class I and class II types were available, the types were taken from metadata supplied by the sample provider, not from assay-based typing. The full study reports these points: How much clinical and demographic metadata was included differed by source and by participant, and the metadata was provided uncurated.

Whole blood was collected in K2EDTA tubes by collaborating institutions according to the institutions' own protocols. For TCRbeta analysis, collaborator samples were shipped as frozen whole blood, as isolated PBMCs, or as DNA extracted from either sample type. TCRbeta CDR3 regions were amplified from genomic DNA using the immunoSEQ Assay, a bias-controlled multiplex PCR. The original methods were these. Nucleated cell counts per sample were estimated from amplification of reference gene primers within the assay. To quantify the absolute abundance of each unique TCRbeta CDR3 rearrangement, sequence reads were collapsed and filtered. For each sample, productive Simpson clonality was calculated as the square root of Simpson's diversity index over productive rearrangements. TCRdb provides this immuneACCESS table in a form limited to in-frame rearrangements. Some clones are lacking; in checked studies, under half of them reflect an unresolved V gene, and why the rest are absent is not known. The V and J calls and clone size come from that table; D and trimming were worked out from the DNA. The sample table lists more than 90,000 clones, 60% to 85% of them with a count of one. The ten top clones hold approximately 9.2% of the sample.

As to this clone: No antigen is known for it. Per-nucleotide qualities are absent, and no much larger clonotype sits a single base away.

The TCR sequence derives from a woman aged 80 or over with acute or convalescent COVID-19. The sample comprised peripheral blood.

The CDR3 sequence is CASSLSNGAYEQYF. Here is the DNA: TGTGCCAGCAGCTTATCCAACGGAGCCTACGAGCAGTACTTC. The V gene is TRBV7-9 and the J gene is TRBJ2-7; the D gene assignment is ambiguous. V is reduced by 2 bases and J by 2 bases, leaving a spacing of 10 bases between them. The CDR3 runs 14 amino acids, cysteine and phenylalanine included. The DNA shown is the 42-base CDR3, in frame from base 1. Sequences SEHNR (CDR1) and FQNEAQ (CDR2) are obtained from the germline V gene (reference sequence).